The 5 T cell receptor beta chains below all came from one sample that was sequenced in a study of blood T cell repertoires in COVID-19. Sequenced by immunoSEQ multiplex PCR; TCRdb stores in-frame clones only, minus some. Of about 140,000 clones in the sample, more than 70% were seen once. Specimen: peripheral blood. The receptor source for this set is a middle-aged man with active or convalescent COVID-19.

This chain links TRBV4-1 with TRBJ2-7; D gene ambiguous. Trimming stripped 0 bases from V and 4 bases from J, with 10 bases between. The CDR3 totals 14 residues. Germline CDR1 reads MGHRA; CDR2 reads YSYEKL. CDR3 DNA sequence: TGCGCCAGCAGCCAAGAGACACGTTATTACGAGCAGTACTTC. It codes for CASSQETRYYEQYF.

The chain links TRBV29-1 to TRBJ1-1; no clear D gene. Trimming left V 4 bases short and J 2 bases short, with 5 bases between. Germline V CDR1 and CDR2: SQVTM, ANQGSEA. This CDR3 has 11 amino acids. The DNA for the CDR3 is TGCAGCGTTGCCAAAAACACTGAAGCTTTCTTT. This codes for CSVAKNTEAFF.

The V gene is TRBV30, the J gene TRBJ2-3; D ambiguous. Trimming took off 1 base at V and 0 bases at J, with 8 bases between the two ends. CDR1 GTSNPN and CDR2 SVGIG come from the germline V gene (reference sequence). The length of the CDR3 is 14 residues. The CDR3 DNA follows: TGTGCCTGGAGTGGGGCAGTGAGCACAGATACGCAGTATTTT. This encodes CAWSGAVSTDTQYF.

V gene TRBV5-1 combines with J gene TRBJ2-7, with D unresolved. The ends were cut back, 1 base at V and 0 bases at J, with 11 bases in the middle. The CDR3 is 15 residues long. The germline gives CDR1 SGHRS, CDR2 YFSETQ. CDR3 DNA sequence: TGCGCCAGCAGCTTGACAGTTCTCAGCTCCTACGAGCAGTACTTC. As protein: CASSLTVLSSYEQYF. The complete variable domain, with remaining parts taken from reference TRBV5-1 and TRBJ2-7, reads KAGVTQTPRYLIKTRGQQVTLSCSPISGHRSVSWYQQTPGQGLQFLFEYFSETQRNKGNFPGRFSGRQFSNSRSEMNVSTLELGDSALYLCASSLTVLSSYEQYFGPGTRLTVT.

The V call is TRBV3-1 (or the pseudogene TRBV3-2), the J call TRBJ2-7; 12 bases map to TRBD2. The V gene's germline CDR1 is LGHDT and CDR2 YNNKEL (reference sequence). V dropped 0 bases and J dropped 0; count of bases not matched to a gene: 6. There are 18 residues in the CDR3. The CDR3 DNA is TGTGCCAGCAGCCAAGACAGGGGACTAGCGGGCTCCTCCTACGAGCAGTACTTC. Its translation is CASSQDRGLAGSSYEQYF.